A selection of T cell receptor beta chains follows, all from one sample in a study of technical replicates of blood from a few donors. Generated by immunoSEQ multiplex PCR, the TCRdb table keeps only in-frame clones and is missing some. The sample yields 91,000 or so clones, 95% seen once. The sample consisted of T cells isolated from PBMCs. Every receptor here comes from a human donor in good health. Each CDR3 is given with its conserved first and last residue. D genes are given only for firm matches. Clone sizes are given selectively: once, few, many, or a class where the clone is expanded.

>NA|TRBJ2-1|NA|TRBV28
CASSPGGASYNEQFF
TGTGCCAGCAGTCCGGGTGGGGCCTCCTACAATGAGCAGTTCTTC
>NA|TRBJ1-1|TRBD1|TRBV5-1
CASSLGGGQDPKRNTEAFF
TGCGCCAGCAGCTTGGGAGGCGGACAGGATCCGAAGAGGAACACTGAAGCTTTCTTT
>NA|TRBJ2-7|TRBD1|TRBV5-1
CASSSTPGQSYEQYF
TGCGCCAGCAGCTCGACCCCGGGACAGTCCTACGAGCAGTACTTC
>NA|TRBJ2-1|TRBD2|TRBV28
CASSLRTSGSYNEQFF
TGTGCCAGCAGTTTACGAACTAGCGGGAGCTACAATGAGCAGTTCTTC
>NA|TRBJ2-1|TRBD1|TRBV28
CASRDRVNEQFF
TGTGCCAGCAGAGACAGGGTCAATGAGCAGTTCTTC
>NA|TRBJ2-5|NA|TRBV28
CASSLIYGTLAGETQYF
TGTGCCAGCAGTTTAATTTACGGGACTCTGGCGGGGGAGACCCAGTACTTC
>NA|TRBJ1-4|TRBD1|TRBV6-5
CASSTTGWNEKLFF
TGTGCCAGCAGTACGACAGGGTGGAATGAAAAACTGTTTTTT
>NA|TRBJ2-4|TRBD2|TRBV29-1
CSVGVAGGLSPNIQYF
TGCAGCGTTGGGGTAGCGGGAGGGCTTTCTCCAAACATTCAGTACTTC
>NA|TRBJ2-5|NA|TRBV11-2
CASSLDPRETQYF
TGTGCCAGCAGCTTAGATCCTCGGGAGACCCAGTACTTC
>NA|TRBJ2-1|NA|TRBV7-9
CASSLDARGAYNEQFF
TGTGCCAGCAGCTTAGATGCCAGGGGAGCCTACAATGAGCAGTTCTTC
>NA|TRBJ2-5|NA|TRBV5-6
CASSFGGGAMGETQYF
TGTGCCAGCAGCTTTGGGGGGGGCGCAATGGGGGAGACCCAGTACTTC
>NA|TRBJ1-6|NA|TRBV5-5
CASSPDINNSPLHF
TGTGCCAGCAGCCCCGACATCAATAATTCACCCCTCCACTTT
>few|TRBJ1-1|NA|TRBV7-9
CASTLERDTEAFF
TGTGCCAGCACCCTGGAGCGAGACACTGAAGCTTTCTTT
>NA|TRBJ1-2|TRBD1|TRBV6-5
CASGTGGLNYGYTF
TGTGCCAGCGGTACAGGGGGCTTGAACTATGGCTACACCTTC
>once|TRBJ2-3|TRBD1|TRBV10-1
CASRMTEGADTQYF
TGCGCCAGCAGGATGACTGAGGGGGCGGATACGCAGTATTTT
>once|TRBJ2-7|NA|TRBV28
CASSFGALVSSYEQYF
TGTGCCAGCAGTTTTGGGGCGCTAGTTTCGTCCTACGAGCAGTACTTC
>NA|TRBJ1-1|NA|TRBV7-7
CASSPQREYRNTEAFF
TGTGCCAGCAGCCCACAAAGGGAGTATAGGAACACTGAAGCTTTCTTT
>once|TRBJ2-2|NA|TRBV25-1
CASSEYSPGELFF
TGTGCCAGCAGTGAGTACAGCCCCGGGGAGCTGTTTTTT
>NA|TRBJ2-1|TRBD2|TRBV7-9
CASSLLAGGDNEQFF
TGTGCCAGCAGCCTACTAGCGGGAGGAGACAATGAGCAGTTCTTC
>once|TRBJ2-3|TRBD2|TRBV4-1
CASSQGERRERTDTQYF
TGCGCCAGCAGCCAAGGGGAGAGGCGGGAGCGCACAGATACGCAGTATTTT
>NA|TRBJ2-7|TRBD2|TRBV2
CATSLAGSLLYEQYF
TGTGCCACTTCACTAGCGGGGAGCTTACTCTACGAGCAGTACTTC
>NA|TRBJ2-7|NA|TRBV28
CASSDRVNEQYF
TGTGCCAGCTCCGACAGAGTCAACGAGCAGTACTTC
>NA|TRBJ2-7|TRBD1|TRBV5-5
CASSLGDRAGYEQYF
TGTGCCAGCAGCTTGGGGGACAGGGCCGGATACGAGCAGTACTTC
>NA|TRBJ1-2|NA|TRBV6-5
CASRVAGLYGYTF
TGTGCCAGCAGGGTGGCAGGCCTCTATGGCTACACCTTC
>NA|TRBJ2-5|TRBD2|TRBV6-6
CASSSYLAGGQETQYF
TGTGCCAGCAGTTCATATCTAGCGGGGGGGCAAGAGACCCAGTACTTC
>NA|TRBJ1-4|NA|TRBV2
CASKDTAYEKLFF
TGTGCCAGCAAGGACACGGCTTATGAAAAACTGTTTTTT
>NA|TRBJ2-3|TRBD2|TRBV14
CASSPLGSLADTDTQYF
TGTGCCAGCAGCCCTCTGGGGAGCCTAGCGGACACAGATACGCAGTATTTT
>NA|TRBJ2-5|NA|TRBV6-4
CASSDSAGARETQYF
TGTGCCAGCAGTGACTCGGCGGGGGCCCGAGAGACCCAGTACTTC
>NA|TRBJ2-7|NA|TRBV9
CASSVGPGLEGEQYF
TGTGCCAGCAGCGTAGGGCCGGGACTGGAGGGCGAGCAGTACTTC
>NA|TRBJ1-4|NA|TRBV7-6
CASSNMGGEKLFF
TGTGCCAGCAGCAATATGGGAGGGGAAAAACTGTTTTTT
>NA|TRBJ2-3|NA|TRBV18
CASSPKKGESTDTQYF
TGTGCCAGCTCACCAAAGAAGGGAGAGAGCACAGATACGCAGTATTTT
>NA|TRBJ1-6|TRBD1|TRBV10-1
CASQDRVGSPLHF
TGCGCCAGCCAGGACAGGGTCGGTTCACCCCTCCACTTT
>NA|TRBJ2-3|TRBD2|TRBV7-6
CASSKGLAGGLPRQYF
TGTGCCAGCAGTAAGGGACTAGCGGGGGGACTTCCTAGGCAGTATTTT
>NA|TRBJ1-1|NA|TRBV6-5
CASSRVQGTEAFF
TGTGCCAGCAGCAGAGTACAGGGCACTGAAGCTTTCTTT
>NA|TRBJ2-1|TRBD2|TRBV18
CASSPRSGRADEQFF
TGTGCCAGCTCACCAAGGAGCGGGAGGGCCGATGAGCAGTTCTTC
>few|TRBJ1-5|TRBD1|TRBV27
CASSSGQFSNQPQHF
TGTGCCAGCAGTTCGGGACAGTTTAGCAATCAGCCCCAGCATTTT
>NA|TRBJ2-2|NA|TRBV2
CASSKQGYTGELFF
TGTGCCAGCAGTAAACAGGGTTACACCGGGGAGCTGTTTTTT
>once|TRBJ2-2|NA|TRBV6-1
CASWLGQNTGELFF
TGTGCCAGCTGGTTGGGCCAGAACACCGGGGAGCTGTTTTTT
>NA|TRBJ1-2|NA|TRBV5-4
CAGAPTGSGGYTF
TGTGCCGGTGCCCCGACGGGGTCGGGGGGCTACACCTTC
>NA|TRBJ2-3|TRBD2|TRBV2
CASSSGTSGGPHTTDTQYF
TGTGCCAGCAGTTCCGGGACTAGCGGGGGGCCCCATACTACAGATACGCAGTATTTT
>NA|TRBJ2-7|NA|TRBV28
CASSTFLGQYYEQYF
TGTGCCAGCAGCACTTTCCTAGGACAGTACTACGAGCAGTACTTC
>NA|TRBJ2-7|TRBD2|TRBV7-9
CASSFSGGADEQYF
TGTGCCAGCAGTTTTAGCGGGGGGGCGGACGAGCAGTACTTC
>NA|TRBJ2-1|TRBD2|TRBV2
CASSAAGGQGNEQFF
TGTGCCAGCAGTGCGGCGGGAGGCCAAGGCAATGAGCAGTTCTTC
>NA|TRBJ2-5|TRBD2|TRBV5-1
CASSLLPGLAGQETQYF
TGCGCCAGCAGCTTACTGCCCGGACTAGCGGGGCAAGAGACCCAGTACTTC
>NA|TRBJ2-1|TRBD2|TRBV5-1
CASSPGSGLAGVDEQFF
TGCGCCAGCAGCCCGGGATCGGGACTAGCGGGAGTCGATGAGCAGTTCTTC
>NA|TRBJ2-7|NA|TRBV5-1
CASSLLSGKMYEQYF
TGCGCCAGCAGCTTGCTGAGCGGTAAGATGTACGAGCAGTACTTC
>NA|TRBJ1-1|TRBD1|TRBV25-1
CASSEYGRGRRTEAFF
TGTGCCAGCAGTGAATATGGCAGGGGGAGGAGGACTGAAGCTTTCTTT
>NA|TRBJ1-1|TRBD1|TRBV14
CASSQDPGGGRSTEAFF
TGTGCCAGCAGCCAAGATCCTGGAGGGGGCCGGTCCACTGAAGCTTTCTTT
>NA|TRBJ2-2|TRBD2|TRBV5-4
CASSYGTSGRVGGTGELFF
TGTGCCAGCAGCTACGGGACTAGCGGGAGGGTAGGGGGCACCGGGGAGCTGTTTTTT
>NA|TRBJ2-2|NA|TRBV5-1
CASSGLQVANTGELFF
TGCGCCAGCAGCGGACTCCAGGTCGCGAACACCGGGGAGCTGTTTTTT
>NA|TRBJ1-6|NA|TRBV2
CASSAQAYNSPLHF
TGTGCCAGCAGTGCACAGGCCTATAATTCACCCCTCCACTTT
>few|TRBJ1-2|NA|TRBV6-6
CATRGGGDYGYTF
TGTGCCACCCGAGGCGGCGGGGACTATGGCTACACCTTC
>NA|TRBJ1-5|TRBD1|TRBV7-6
CASSTGTGGHQPQHF
TGTGCCAGCAGCACCGGGACAGGGGGCCATCAGCCCCAGCATTTT
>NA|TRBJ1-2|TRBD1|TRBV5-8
CASTPRSDRGHWGYTF
TGTGCCAGCACCCCCAGATCCGACAGGGGGCATTGGGGCTACACCTTC